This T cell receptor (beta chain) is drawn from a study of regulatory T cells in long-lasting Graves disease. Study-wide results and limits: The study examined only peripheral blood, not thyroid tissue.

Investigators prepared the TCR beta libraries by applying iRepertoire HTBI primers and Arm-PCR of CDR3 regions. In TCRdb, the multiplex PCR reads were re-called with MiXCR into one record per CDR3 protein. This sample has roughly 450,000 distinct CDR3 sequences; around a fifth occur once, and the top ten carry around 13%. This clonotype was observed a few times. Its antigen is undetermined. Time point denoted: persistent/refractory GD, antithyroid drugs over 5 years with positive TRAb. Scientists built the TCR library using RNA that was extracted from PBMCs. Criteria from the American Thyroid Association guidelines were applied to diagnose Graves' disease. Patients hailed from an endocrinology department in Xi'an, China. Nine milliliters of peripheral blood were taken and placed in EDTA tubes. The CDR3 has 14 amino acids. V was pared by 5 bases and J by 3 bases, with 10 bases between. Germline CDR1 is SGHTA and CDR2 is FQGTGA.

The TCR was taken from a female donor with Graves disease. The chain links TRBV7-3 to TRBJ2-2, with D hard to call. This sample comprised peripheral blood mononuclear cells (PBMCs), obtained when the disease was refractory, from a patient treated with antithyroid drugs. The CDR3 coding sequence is TGTGCCAGCAGCCTACAAGGTCACACCGGGGAGCTGTTTTTT. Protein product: CASSLQGHTGELFF.